These 10 T cell receptor beta chains share one sample of origin, sequenced in a study of cytomegalovirus exposure and HLA in healthy donors. Generated by immunoSEQ multiplex PCR, the TCRdb table keeps only in-frame clones and is missing some. The data show about 64,000 clones, around 95% seen once. Material: PBMCs. The receptors were sampled from a young woman in good health and CMV-seropositive.

The chain uses TRBV5-6 and TRBJ2-5; perhaps TRBD2 as D (5 bases). Trimming stripped 1 base from V and 1 base from J, with 14 bases between. There are 16 residues in the CDR3. From germline, CDR1 is SGHDT and CDR2 YYEEEE. CDR3 amino acids: CASSLTAGRAQETQYF. For the CDR3, the DNA is TGTGCCAGCAGCTTGACCGCGGGCAGAGCCCAAGAGACCCAGTACTTC.

CDR3: CASSHDSSGGTDTQYF. DNA of the CDR3: TGTGCCAGCAGCCACGACTCCTCGGGAGGCACAGATACGCAGTATTTT. The V gene is TRBV7-8, the J gene TRBJ2-3; tentatively, D is TRBD2 (6 bases). This CDR3 is built from 16 residues. V was clipped by 5 bases and J by 1 base, with 16 bases between them. The V gene's germline CDR1 is SGHVS and CDR2 FQNEAQ.

V and J are TRBV7-2 and TRBJ2-2, with 7 bases aligning to TRBD2. Germline-derived CDR1 and CDR2 are SGHTA and FQGNSA. There are 16 residues in the CDR3. The trim removed 5 bases at V and 3 bases at J, leaving 9 bases unmatched. CDR3 in amino acids: CASSAQVTSHTGELFF. The CDR3 DNA follows: TGTGCCAGCAGCGCCCAAGTGACTAGCCACACCGGGGAGCTGTTTTTT.

This chain joins TRBV11-2 and TRBJ2-3, with D perhaps matching TRBD1 (5 bases). Germline V gene lookup returns CDR1 SGHAT and CDR2 FQNNGV. V gave up 6 bases and J gave up 2 bases, with 6 bases separating them. The CDR3 totals 12 residues. The CDR3 region has the DNA TGTGCCAGCAGACAGGACACAGATACGCAGTATTTT. Its protein is CASRQDTDTQYF.

The rearrangement links TRBV11-1 to TRBJ2-1; 10 bases are a match to TRBD1. Germline V gene lookup returns CDR1 SGHAT and CDR2 FQDESV (reference sequence). The CDR3 sequence is 17 residues long. The ends lost 1 base at V and 4 bases at J; junction bases unmatched: 7. The CDR3, as DNA: TGTGCCAGCAGCTTAGACCTGGGACAGGGGTGGTACAATGAGCAGTTCTTC. It is translated as CASSLDLGQGWYNEQFF.

The chain combines TRBV5-4 with TRBJ1-1; TRBD1 might be the D (5 bases). The CDR3 sequence is 14 residues long. Trimming took 4 bases from V and 0 from J, leaving 10 bases between them. Germline V gives CDR1 SGHNT, CDR2 YYREEE (reference sequence). The chain's CDR3 is CASSGGLMNTEAFF. The CDR3 region has the DNA TGTGCCAGCAGCGGGGGACTGATGAACACTGAAGCTTTCTTT.

V and J are TRBV27 and TRBJ1-5; 7 bases match TRBD1. The CDR3 runs 17 residues. Unmatched junction bases numbered 9, after V lost 0 bases and J lost 4 bases. The germline CDR1 and CDR2 sequences are MNHEY and SMNVEV (reference sequence). This chain's CDR3 is CASSLSSGTATNQPQHF. The CDR3 DNA is TGTGCCAGCAGTTTATCGTCCGGGACAGCGACAAATCAGCCCCAGCATTTT.

The J gene is TRBJ2-7, the V gene TRBV7-2, with D tentatively TRBD2 (6 bases). Germline lookup yields CDR1 SGHTA and CDR2 FQGNSA. V lost 5 bases and J 0 bases, leaving 11 bases between the germline ends. This CDR3 contains 14 residues. The CDR3 DNA sequence: TGTGCCAGCAGCGGGGGAGGTAGCTCCTACGAGCAGTACTTC. As protein: CASSGGGSSYEQYF.

The rearrangement links TRBV30 to TRBJ2-7, with 8 positions matching TRBD1. The CDR3 sequence is 13 residues long. Trimming cost V 8 bases and J 4 bases; bases outside gene matches: 10. Germline assignment: CDR1 GTSNPN and CDR2 SVGIG (reference sequence). The CDR3 loop reads CAGDGQGGYEQYF. Written as DNA, the CDR3 is TGTGCCGGCGACGGACAGGGAGGATACGAGCAGTACTTC.

V is TRBV19 and J is TRBJ2-1, with D possibly being TRBD1 (6 bases). The CDR3 has 16 residues. Germline lookup yields CDR1 LNHDA and CDR2 SQIVND (reference sequence). The V end was cut by 5 bases, the J end by 4 bases, with 18 bases between. The CDR3 here is CASSFSTGNFYNEQFF. CDR3 DNA: TGTGCCAGTAGTTTTAGTACAGGGAACTTTTACAATGAGCAGTTCTTC.